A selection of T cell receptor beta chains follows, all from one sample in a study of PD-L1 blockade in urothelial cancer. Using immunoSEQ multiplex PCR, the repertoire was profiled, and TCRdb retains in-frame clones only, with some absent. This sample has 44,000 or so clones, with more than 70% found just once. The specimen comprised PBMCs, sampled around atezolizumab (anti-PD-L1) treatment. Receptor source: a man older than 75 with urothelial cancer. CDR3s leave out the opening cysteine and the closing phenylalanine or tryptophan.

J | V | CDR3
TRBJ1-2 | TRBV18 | ASSPPGTGAGYGYT
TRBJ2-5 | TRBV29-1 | SVEVRDRGVKAQY
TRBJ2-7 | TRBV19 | ASSVTSGRSYEQY
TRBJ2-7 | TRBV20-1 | SASHTGEQY
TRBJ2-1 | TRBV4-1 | ASSQIAGGLNEQF
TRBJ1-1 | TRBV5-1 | ASSRQGDRTEAF
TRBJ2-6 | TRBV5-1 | ASSPGHNVLT
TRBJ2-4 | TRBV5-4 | ASSSKGGLGKNIQY
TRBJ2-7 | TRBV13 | ASSPSDRHYEQY
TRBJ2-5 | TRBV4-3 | ASSQGRVETQY
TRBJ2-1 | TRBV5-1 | ASSSPGLASYNEQF
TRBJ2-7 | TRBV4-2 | ASSQAPGVREQY
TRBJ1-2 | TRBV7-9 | ASSSGRNYGYT
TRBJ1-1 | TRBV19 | ASSLREYTEAF
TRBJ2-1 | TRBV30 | AWSPGLGSDEQF
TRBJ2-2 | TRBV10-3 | AISDPGEAGNTGELF
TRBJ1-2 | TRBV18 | ASSGEWETGYT
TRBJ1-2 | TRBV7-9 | ASSSTGGGSYGYT